This T cell receptor beta chain was retrieved from a study of blood T cells in healthy people across ages. A remark on this clonotype: Its specificity is unknown.

The authors ran a second PCR of roughly 6 to 12 cycles using a sample-barcoded 5' primer and a J-beta primer mix. MiXCR was run by TCRdb on the 5' RACE reads, yielding one entry per CDR3 protein. The sample records fewer than 2,000,000 distinct CDR3 sequences, about two fifths being singletons. General study results and limits: TCR beta diversity correlated strongly with naive T cell percentage. Observed TCR beta diversity per million T cells went down as age went up. This fall followed a roughly linear course with age. Any conclusive comparison of naive versus antigen-experienced cells was prevented by using unsorted PBMCs.

Losses at the gene ends were 3 bases for V and 4 bases for J; bases not matched to a gene: 17. The CDR3 runs 19 residues. Germline V gene lookup returns CDR1 SGDLS and CDR2 YYNGEE. The sequence derives from a human donor in good health. Input material: blood. The V and J genes are TRBV9 and TRBJ2-3; 10 nucleotides agree with TRBD2. The CDR3, as DNA: TGTGCCAGCAGCGCCCCCAGCGGGGGGGCTCATGGGGCGGCAGATACGCAGTATTTT. Encoded protein: CASSAPSGGAHGAADTQYF.